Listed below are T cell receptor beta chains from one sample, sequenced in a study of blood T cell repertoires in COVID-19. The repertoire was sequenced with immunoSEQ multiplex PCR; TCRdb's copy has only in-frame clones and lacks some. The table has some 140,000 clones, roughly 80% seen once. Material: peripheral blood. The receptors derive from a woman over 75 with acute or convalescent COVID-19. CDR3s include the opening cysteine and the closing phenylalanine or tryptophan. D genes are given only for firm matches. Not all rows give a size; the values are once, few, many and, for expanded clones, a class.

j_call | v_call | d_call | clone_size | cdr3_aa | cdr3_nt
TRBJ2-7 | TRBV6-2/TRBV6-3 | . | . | CASSYPRDSEQYF | TGTGCCAGCAGTTACCCCCGGGATAGCGAGCAGTACTTC
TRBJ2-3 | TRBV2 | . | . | CASRQGTSTDTQYF | TGTGCCAGCAGACAGGGTACTAGCACAGATACGCAGTATTTT
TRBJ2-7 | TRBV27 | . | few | CASSYRQTDYEQYF | TGTGCCAGCAGTTACAGACAGACGGACTACGAGCAGTACTTC
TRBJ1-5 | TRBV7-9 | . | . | CASSLDRGNQPQHF | TGTGCCAGCAGCTTAGACAGGGGCAATCAGCCCCAGCATTTT
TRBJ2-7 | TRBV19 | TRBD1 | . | CASSSRGRRYEQYF | TGTGCCAGTAGTAGCAGGGGGCGCAGGTACGAGCAGTACTTC
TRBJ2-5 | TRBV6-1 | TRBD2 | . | CASSEDSGGAKTQYF | TGTGCCAGCAGTGAAGACAGCGGGGGGGCAAAGACCCAGTACTTC
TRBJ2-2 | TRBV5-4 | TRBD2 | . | CASSPQSGGAFGGELFF | TGTGCCAGCAGCCCCCAAAGCGGGGGGGCGTTCGGCGGGGAGCTGTTTTTT
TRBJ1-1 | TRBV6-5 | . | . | CASSYGQGLVSTEAFF | TGTGCCAGCAGTTACGGTCAGGGGTTGGTAAGCACTGAAGCTTTCTTT
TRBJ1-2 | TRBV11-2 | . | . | CASSSRGSNYGYTF | TGTGCCAGCAGCTCTAGGGGCTCTAACTATGGCTACACCTTC
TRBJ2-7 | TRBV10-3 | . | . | CASQWERAYEQYF | TGTGCCAGTCAATGGGAGCGAGCCTACGAGCAGTACTTC
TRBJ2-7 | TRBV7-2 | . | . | CASSVGASYEQYF | TGTGCCAGCTCGGTTGGGGCCTCCTACGAGCAGTACTTC
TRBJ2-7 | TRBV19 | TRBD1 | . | CASSIGQGQYGGPVEQYF | TGTGCCAGTAGTATAGGACAGGGTCAGTATGGGGGACCTGTCGAGCAGTACTTC
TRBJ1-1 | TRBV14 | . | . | CASSSPRGTEAFF | TGTGCCAGCAGCAGCCCTAGGGGGACTGAAGCTTTCTTT
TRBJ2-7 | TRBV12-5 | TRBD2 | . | CASVPGTSAYEQYF | TGTGCTAGTGTTCCCGGGACTAGCGCCTACGAGCAGTACTTC
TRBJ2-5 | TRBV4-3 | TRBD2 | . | CASSQEWSGGALIGTQYF | TGCGCCAGCAGCCAAGAATGGTCCGGGGGGGCGCTTATAGGGACCCAGTACTTC
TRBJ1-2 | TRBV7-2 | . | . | CASSQEFDPALSGDGYTF | TGTGCCAGCAGCCAAGAATTCGACCCAGCTCTATCAGGGGATGGCTACACCTTC
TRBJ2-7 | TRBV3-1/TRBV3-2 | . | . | CASSQLSYEQYF | TGTGCCAGCAGCCAACTCTCCTACGAGCAGTACTTC
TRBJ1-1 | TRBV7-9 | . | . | CASSIPGVGDTEAFF | TGTGCCAGCAGCATCCCAGGGGTCGGGGACACTGAAGCTTTCTTT
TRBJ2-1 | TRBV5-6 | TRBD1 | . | CASSAGQGGNNEQFF | TGTGCCAGCAGCGCGGGACAGGGGGGGAACAATGAGCAGTTCTTC
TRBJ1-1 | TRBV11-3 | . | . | CASSLGPGRGTFF | TGTGCCAGCAGCTTGGGGCCTGGCAGGGGAACTTTCTTT
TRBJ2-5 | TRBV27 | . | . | CASSPRRLRGTQYF | TGTGCCAGCAGTCCCCGACGGCTCCGCGGGACCCAGTACTTC
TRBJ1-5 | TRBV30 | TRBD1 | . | CAWSRGQGVPQHF | TGTGCCTGGAGTCGTGGGCAGGGGGTACCCCAGCATTTT
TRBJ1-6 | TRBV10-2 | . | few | CASSPGGSPLHF | TGCGCCAGCAGTCCCGGGGGTTCACCCCTCCACTTT